A single sample is the source of the 23 T cell receptor beta chains below, sequenced in a study of identical twins. TCRdb analysed the 5' RACE reads with MiXCR anew, one entry per CDR3 protein. The sample yields 550,000 to 700,000 distinct CDR3 sequences, 9% to 10% seen once. The data also belong to a second study, concerning yellow fever vaccine responses in identical twins.

Sequencing was done on a sample of PBMCs. Source of these receptors: a woman younger than 35 in good health.

The chain has TRBV6-1 and TRBJ1-1; a weak D match, TRBD1 (5 bases). The CDR3 runs 14 residues. CDR1 is MNHNS and CDR2 is SASEGT in the germline V gene. V shed 5 bases and J shed 1 base, with 11 bases lying between them. In DNA form, the CDR3 reads TGTGCCAGCAGTACCAGGGAGGGGAACACTGAAGCTTTCTTT. The encoded protein is CASSTREGNTEAFF.

As DNA, the CDR3 is TGCAGTGCTAGGGGTGGGGGCTCCTACAATGAGCAGTTCTTC. It yields the protein CSARGGGSYNEQFF. J is TRBJ2-1 and V is TRBV20-1; either TRBD1 or TRBD2 may supply D (5 bases each). Per the germline V gene, CDR1 is DFQATT and CDR2 is SNEGSKA (reference sequence). The CDR3 totals 14 residues. Trimming took 3 bases from V and 0 from J, leaving 9 bases between them.

This clonotype has a handful of counts. The chain combines TRBV28 with TRBJ2-1, with 9 bases lining up with TRBD1. Unmatched junction bases numbered 4, after V lost 5 bases and J lost 5 bases. This CDR3 spans 14 amino acids. Per the germline V gene, CDR1 is MDHEN and CDR2 is SYDVKM. The CDR3 loop reads CASSPGDRDNEQFF. As DNA, the CDR3 is TGTGCCAGCAGTCCCGGGGACAGGGACAATGAGCAGTTCTTC.

The table lists this clonotype with a few counts. This sequence joins TRBV12-3 or TRBV12-4 and TRBJ2-7, with D tentatively TRBD1 (5 bases). This CDR3 has 14 residues. Deletions cut 7 bases from V and 6 bases from J, with 19 bases between. The CDR3 protein is CASTPRTPTGEQYF. The CDR3 bases are TGTGCCAGCACCCCCCGGACACCGACCGGCGAGCAGTACTTC.

The rearrangement uses TRBV10-3 and TRBJ2-2, with D possibly being TRBD1 (6 bases). CDR1 and CDR2 from the germline V gene are ENHRY and SYGVKD. The CDR3 has 15 residues. Trimming left V 4 bases short and J 3 bases short, with 12 bases between. The CDR3 sequence: CAISGGRADTGELFF. DNA for the CDR3: TGTGCCATCAGTGGGGGGCGGGCCGACACCGGGGAGCTGTTTTTT.

This clonotype appeared many times. The chain employs TRBV29-1 and TRBJ2-3; either TRBD1 or TRBD2 may supply D (5 bases each). Germline loops: CDR1 SQVTM, CDR2 ANQGSEA. The CDR3 has 12 amino acids. CDR3 region: CNGHGAGTTQYF. CDR3 bases: TGCAATGGTCACGGGGCCGGGACTACGCAGTATTTT.

As concerns this clonotype: This sequence may be a read error, since a much larger clone differs from it by one base. The gene calls are TRBV20-1 and TRBJ2-7; TRBD1 matches at 8 bases. V gave up 0 bases and J gave up 5 bases; unmatched junction bases: 6. Germline V gene sequence: CDR1 DFQATT, CDR2 SNEGSKA (reference sequence). The CDR3 is made up of 14 amino acids. DNA of the CDR3: TGCAGTGCTAGAGATAGACAGGGGTTCCACGAGCAGTACTTC. Encoded protein: CSARDRQGFHEQYF.

This clonotype was recorded at least ten times. The chain joins TRBV11-3 to TRBJ2-1; D perhaps matches TRBD2 (6 bases). Germline V gene lookup returns CDR1 SGHNT and CDR2 YENEEA. V was shortened by 0 bases and J by 1 base, with 7 bases between the two germline ends. This CDR3 spans 15 amino acids. The CDR3 DNA reads TGTGCCAGCAGCTTAGATAGCGGATCCTACAATGAGCAGTTCTTC. It yields the protein CASSLDSGSYNEQFF.

This clonotype was seen only a few times. The chain is built from TRBV10-1 and TRBJ2-2; D perhaps matches TRBD2 (5 bases). The CDR3 length is 12 residues. Trimming cost V 6 bases and J 7 bases, with 9 bases left between them. CDR1 and CDR2 from the germline V gene are WNHNN and SYGVQD (reference sequence). Here the CDR3 DNA reads TGCGCCAGCAGCGAGGAGGTCGGGGAGCTGTTTTTT. Protein sequence: CASSEEVGELFF.

This clonotype was recorded a few times. This chain joins TRBV29-1 and TRBJ2-1; TRBD1 is a possible D gene (7 bases). Per germline, CDR1 SQVTM and CDR2 ANQGSEA. Trimming took off 7 bases at V and 0 bases at J, with 16 bases between the two ends. The CDR3 is made up of 15 amino acids. CDR3 region: CSGAGQSSSYNEQFF. Written as DNA, the CDR3 is TGCAGCGGGGCGGGACAGTCCTCCTCCTACAATGAGCAGTTCTTC.

V gene TRBV4-2 combines with J gene TRBJ2-3; 8 bases map to TRBD1. V dropped 2 bases and J dropped 0; count of bases not matched to a gene: 13. This CDR3 contains 19 residues. CDR1 is LGHNA, CDR2 YNFKEQ, per germline. CDR3 DNA sequence: TGTGCCAGCAGCCAAATGTGGACAGGACAGGGTGAGAGCACAGATACGCAGTATTTT. This sequence encodes CASSQMWTGQGESTDTQYF.

This clonotype appeared many times. V is TRBV7-8 and J is TRBJ1-1, with TRBD1 matching 9 bases. The CDR3 spans 15 residues. Germline V gives CDR1 SGHVS, CDR2 FQNEAQ. The V and J ends lost 3 bases and 1 base, in that order; junction bases with no gene match: 3. CDR3 sequence (DNA): TGTGCCAGCAGCTTGATGACAGGGGGGAACACTGAAGCTTTCTTT. It encodes CASSLMTGGNTEAFF.

This clonotype was observed a few times. The chain is built from TRBV4-1 and TRBJ2-7; a weak D match, TRBD1 (6 bases). The CDR3 sequence is 16 residues long. Germline CDR1 is MGHRA and CDR2 is YSYEKL. V lost 0 bases and J 2 bases, leaving 14 bases between the germline ends. CDR3 coding DNA: TGCGCCAGCAGCCAAGATCCGGGGCCAGGGGCCTACGAGCAGTACTTC. Its translation: CASSQDPGPGAYEQYF.

This chain joins TRBV11-3 and TRBJ2-1, with D tentatively TRBD1 (6 bases). V shed 5 bases and J shed 6 bases, with 14 bases lying between them. The V gene's germline CDR1 is SGHNT and CDR2 YENEEA. This CDR3 spans 14 amino acids. This chain's CDR3 is CASSQGSGVNEQFF. CDR3 coding DNA: TGTGCCAGCAGCCAAGGATCAGGGGTCAATGAGCAGTTCTTC.

There are many counts of this clonotype. The CDR3 nucleotides are TGTGCCAGCAGCTTAGCTCTAGGATACGAGCAGTACTTC. Translation gives CASSLALGYEQYF. This sequence joins TRBV7-6 and TRBJ2-7, with unresolved D. Germline V gene lookup returns CDR1 SGHVS and CDR2 FNYEAQ. The CDR3 runs 13 residues. V lost 0 bases, J lost 4 bases, and 7 bases lay in between.

This clonotype was found a few times. The rearrangement joins TRBV4-3 to TRBJ2-5; unclear D gene. V lost 2 bases and J 2 bases, leaving 15 bases between the germline ends. Germline values: CDR1 LGHNA, CDR2 YSLEER. There are 16 residues in the CDR3. CDR3: CASSQLFGALQETQYF. In nucleotides, the CDR3 is TGCGCCAGCAGCCAACTATTCGGAGCATTACAAGAGACCCAGTACTTC.

This clonotype has a handful of counts. This chain connects TRBV20-1 to TRBJ1-1, with TRBD1 identical over 8 bases. The CDR3 spans 12 residues. Germline V gene sequence: CDR1 DFQATT, CDR2 SNEGSKA (reference sequence). V was clipped by 6 bases and J by 2 bases; unmatched bases: 2. CDR3 protein: CSAGQGNTEAFF. The CDR3 DNA reads TGCAGTGCCGGACAGGGCAACACTGAAGCTTTCTTT.

This clonotype has ten or more counts. This chain connects TRBV29-1 to TRBJ2-5; weak D call: TRBD1 (6 bases). The CDR3 is 14 residues long. CDR1 is SQVTM, CDR2 ANQGSEA, per germline. Trimming cost V 6 bases and J 1 base, with 15 bases left between them. DNA for the CDR3: TGCAGCGTCCCCCGCCGCAGGGGCCAAGAGACCCAGTACTTC. Translated, it gives CSVPRRRGQETQYF.

The chain links TRBV3-1 to TRBJ2-1; D may be TRBD2 (5 bases). The CDR3 covers 12 residues. V dropped 4 bases and J dropped 15 bases, with 16 bases sitting between them. Germline CDR1 is LGHDT and CDR2 is YNNKEL (reference sequence). The CDR3 loop reads CASSLRSEVPFF. DNA for the CDR3: TGTGCCAGCAGCCTAAGATCGGAGGTTCCGTTCTTC.

The chain employs TRBV6-5 and TRBJ2-4; D call uncertain. V dropped 0 bases and J dropped 1 base, with 16 bases sitting between them. The CDR3 loop spans 18 amino acids. Per the germline V gene, CDR1 is MNHEY and CDR2 is SVGAGI. CDR3 sequence (DNA): TGTGCCAGCAGTTACTCGACGCCGGTACGGACGGCCAAAAACATTCAGTACTTC. This codes for CASSYSTPVRTAKNIQYF.

In this sample, this clonotype turned up a few times. This rearrangement joins TRBV5-1 to TRBJ2-6; possible D gene TRBD1, 7 bases. Germline-derived CDR1 and CDR2 are SGHRS and YFSETQ. Trimming stripped 0 bases from V and 2 bases from J, with 12 bases between. The CDR3 is made up of 17 amino acids. The CDR3 here is CASSLGQGLAGANVLTF. The CDR3 DNA follows: TGCGCCAGCAGCTTGGGACAGGGACTGGCTGGGGCCAACGTCCTGACTTTC.

On this clonotype: One end of the junction varies from germline; a read error may be responsible. The V gene is TRBV10-2, the J gene TRBJ2-1; 7 bases are a match to TRBD1. The length of the CDR3 is 14 residues. CDR1 and CDR2 (germline): WSHSY, SAAADI. Here the CDR3 DNA reads TGCGCCAGTACGCCGACAGGGCCCTACGATGAGCAGTTCTTC. Protein: CASTPTGPYDEQFF.

This clonotype was seen repeatedly, ten times or more. This chain joins TRBV15 and TRBJ2-5; D remains unclear. This CDR3 has 13 amino acids. V shed 0 bases and J shed 4 bases, with 6 bases lying between them. The germline V gene encodes CDR1 LNHNV and CDR2 YYDKDF (reference sequence). The DNA of the CDR3 is TGTGCCACCAGCAGAGAATATAGAGAGACCCAGTACTTC. Translation gives CATSREYRETQYF. Full variable domain (remainder filled in from reference TRBV15 and TRBJ2-5): DAMVIQNPRYQVTQFGKPVTLSCSQTLNHNVMYWYQQKSSQAPKLLFHYYDKDFNNEADTPDNFQSRRPNTSFCFLDIRSPGLGDTAMYLCATSREYRETQYFGPGTRLLVL.